The 13 T cell receptor beta chains below were found in one sample sequenced in a study of blood T cell repertoires in COVID-19. Method: immunoSEQ multiplex PCR; TCRdb's copy keeps in-frame clones and lacks some. The sample lists roughly 200,000 clones, approximately 80% occurring once. Source material: peripheral blood. The origin of the receptors is a woman aged 35 to 49 with COVID-19, enrolled during active disease.

The rearrangement joins TRBV10-3 to TRBJ2-5; maybe TRBD1 (6 bases). V lost 10 bases and J 1 base, leaving 10 bases between the germline ends. Germline CDR1 is ENHRY and CDR2 is SYGVKD. The CDR3 loop spans 12 amino acids. Here the CDR3 reads CATKDSQETQYF. Written as DNA, the CDR3 is TGTGCCACCAAGGACAGCCAAGAGACCCAGTACTTC.

This chain connects TRBV2 to TRBJ2-3; TRBD1 agrees at 7 bases. There are 13 residues in the CDR3. CDR1 SNHLY and CDR2 FYNNEI come from the germline V gene. The V and J ends lost 8 bases and 2 bases, in that order; junction bases with no gene match: 4. For the CDR3, the DNA is TGTGCCAGCTCGACAGGGTACACAGATACGCAGTATTTT. Translation: CASSTGYTDTQYF.

This clone was detected a few times. This rearrangement joins TRBV6-5 to TRBJ2-1, with TRBD2 as a possible D gene (5 bases). With 6 bases removed from V and 9 bases from J, the gap between germline ends came to 18 bases. This CDR3 has 14 amino acids. Germline V CDR1 and CDR2: MNHEY, SVGAGI. The CDR3: CASRKQADRSEQFF. As DNA, the CDR3 is TGTGCCAGCAGAAAGCAAGCGGATCGCAGTGAGCAGTTCTTC.

The gene calls are TRBV5-1 and TRBJ2-3, with a tentative D call TRBD2 (6 bases). V was pared by 0 bases and J by 3 bases, with 11 bases between. The CDR3 contains 15 residues. Germline V gene sequence: CDR1 SGHRS, CDR2 YFSETQ. This CDR3 reads CASSLAVEGTDTQYF. DNA for the CDR3: TGCGCCAGCAGCTTGGCCGTGGAGGGTACAGATACGCAGTATTTT.

The V and J genes are TRBV12-3 or TRBV12-4 and TRBJ2-5; D gene ambiguous. Trimming took 3 bases from V and 5 from J, leaving 4 bases between them. The CDR3 contains 11 residues. CDR3 in amino acids: CASSFMETQYF. The CDR3 region has the DNA TGTGCCAGCAGTTTCATGGAGACCCAGTACTTC.

This clone was observed once. The sample contains more than one DNA sequence encoding this CDR3. J is TRBJ1-1 and V is TRBV9; the D gene is possibly TRBD1 (5 bases). V lost 1 base and J lost 1, with 8 bases in between. This CDR3 has 14 residues. CDR1 is SGDLS, CDR2 YYNGEE, per germline. The CDR3 spells CASSVQGGNTEAFF. CDR3 nucleotide sequence: TGTGCCAGCAGCGTACAGGGCGGGAACACTGAAGCTTTCTTT.

The chain employs TRBV5-1 and TRBJ2-3, with no clear D. V lost 4 bases, J lost 2 bases, and 5 bases lay in between. The CDR3 spans 12 residues. Germline CDR1 and CDR2: SGHRS and YFSETQ. The CDR3 region has the DNA TGCGCCAGCAGCACCTACACAGATACGCAGTATTTT. It is translated as CASSTYTDTQYF.

This chain connects TRBV12-3 or TRBV12-4 to TRBJ1-1; possibly TRBD1 for D (5 bases). The CDR3 totals 12 residues. The V gene lost 3 bases and the J gene lost 7 bases, with 9 bases spanning the gap. The CDR3 DNA reads TGTGCCAGCAGTTTGACGGGACTTGAAGCTTTCTTT. This codes for CASSLTGLEAFF.

This clone was seen a few times. The chain has TRBV5-4 and TRBJ2-1, with D maybe TRBD2 (6 bases). V lost 0 bases and J lost 10, with 11 bases in between. Germline CDR1 reads SGHNT; CDR2 reads YYREEE (reference sequence). The CDR3 contains 13 residues. CDR3 sequence: CASSLVVGGEQFF. The CDR3 nucleotides read TGTGCCAGCAGCTTGGTAGTCGGGGGAGAGCAGTTCTTC.

This chain links TRBV3-1 (or the pseudogene TRBV3-2) with TRBJ2-7; 8 bases map to TRBD2. Losses at the gene ends were 1 base for V and 2 bases for J; bases not matched to a gene: 7. CDR3 length equals 16 residues. Germline V gives CDR1 LGHDT, CDR2 YNNKEL (reference sequence). In DNA form, the CDR3 reads TGTGCCAGCAGCCAAGGCCCCGGGACTAGGACCTACGAGCAGTACTTC. Protein: CASSQGPGTRTYEQYF.

V usage is TRBV6-2 or TRBV6-3 and J usage is TRBJ2-5; 8 bases agree with TRBD2. Germline V lookup: CDR1 MNHEY, CDR2 SVGEGT. The CDR3 contains 14 residues. Losses at the gene ends were 5 bases for V and 0 bases for J; bases not matched to a gene: 2. CDR3 bases: TGTGCCAGCAGTCGTAGCGGGAACCAAGAGACCCAGTACTTC. This translates into CASSRSGNQETQYF.

The table lists this clone with a count of one. This chain connects TRBV27 to TRBJ2-5, with 9 positions matching TRBD1. This CDR3 has 14 residues. From germline, CDR1 is MNHEY and CDR2 SMNVEV (reference sequence). V shed 6 bases and J 6 bases; nucleotides not matched to a gene: 8. The CDR3 coding sequence is TGTGCCAGCAGCCGGACAGGGGCGGTGAAGACCCAGTACTTC. This translates into CASSRTGAVKTQYF.

The chain has TRBV7-9 and TRBJ2-7; a possible D gene is TRBD1 (6 bases). V was cut by 6 bases and J by 4 bases, with 19 bases left in between. The CDR3 totals 15 residues. Germline V CDR1 and CDR2: SEHNR, FQNEAQ (reference sequence). CDR3 in DNA: TGTGCCAGCAGGAACCCTAGGCAGGGGTGGTACGAGCAGTACTTC. Translating it yields CASRNPRQGWYEQYF.